These T cell receptor beta chains were read from a single sample in a study of T cell changes during pregnancy in multiple sclerosis. Assay: immunoSEQ multiplex PCR; the TCRdb copy retains only in-frame clones and omits some. The table shows tens of thousands of clones, with roughly 91% occurring only once. The specimen comprised CD4+ T cells from peripheral blood mononuclear cells, sampled in the second trimester of pregnancy. The source is a female donor with multiple sclerosis, enrolled in a pregnancy study. Each CDR3 is given without its conserved first and last residue. The order of the fields is J gene, D gene, V gene, CDR3 protein. D genes are given only for firm matches.

>TRBJ1-6|.|TRBV7-9
ASSPDLGDNSPLH
>TRBJ1-3|TRBD1|TRBV10-3
AITTGGRGNTIY
>TRBJ2-4|.|TRBV7-9
ASSLAQGSKNIQY
>TRBJ2-7|TRBD1|TRBV18
ASSPLGQGSEQY
>TRBJ2-4|TRBD1|TRBV27
ASSKTGPQNIQY
>TRBJ1-1|.|TRBV2
ASSWLTEAF
>TRBJ1-5|.|TRBV10-3
AISEKTGDQPQH
>TRBJ1-1|.|TRBV19
ASSIGPQWGLNTEAF
>TRBJ2-2|TRBD1|TRBV19
ASSIAATGGEELF
>TRBJ2-4|TRBD2|TRBV5-4
ASSLSGAGEAKNIQY
>TRBJ1-1|.|TRBV9
ASSVDHRVGDEAF
>TRBJ1-2|TRBD1|TRBV10-2
ASSPGTGVGGYT
>TRBJ2-5|TRBD1|TRBV6-6
ASRETDRARETQY
>TRBJ2-7|TRBD1|TRBV28
ASSEQTGTRYEQY
>TRBJ2-7|TRBD1|TRBV4-2
ASSRPGQLYEQY
>TRBJ1-2|TRBD1|TRBV10-2
ASSGAAGWQGALPR
>TRBJ2-5|.|TRBV7-3
ASSFQGGEGETQY
>TRBJ2-1|TRBD1|TRBV6-5
ASRLGQFNEQF
>TRBJ2-3|TRBD2|TRBV10-3
AISDSKTSGGVDTQY
>TRBJ2-5|TRBD2|TRBV7-3
ASSLREGETQY
>TRBJ1-1|.|TRBV6-5
ASKAGPTEAF
>TRBJ2-1|.|TRBV7-3
ASSLYFGEQF
>TRBJ2-3|.|TRBV30
AWILPGTDTQY
>TRBJ2-6|TRBD1|TRBV19
ASKGLLGSGGATGANVLT
>TRBJ2-1|.|TRBV19
ASSIQGSSYNEQF
>TRBJ2-3|.|TRBV6-1
ASSERPIRGRVDTQY
>TRBJ1-5|.|TRBV30
AWSGGQPNQPQH
>TRBJ1-3|.|TRBV6-1
ASSELIRAAGNTIY
>TRBJ2-7|TRBD1|TRBV19
ASSPTGGGEQY
>TRBJ2-6|TRBD1|TRBV7-9
ASSSLLGQGNSGANVLT
>TRBJ1-5|.|TRBV7-9
ASSSATVSNQPQH
>TRBJ1-1|.|TRBV7-8
ASSLALNTEAF
>TRBJ2-2|TRBD1|TRBV7-3
ASSSDRVNTGELF
>TRBJ2-5|.|TRBV4-1
ASSQEGGRVKTQY
>TRBJ1-2|.|TRBV6-5
ASSYSSLIRYGYT
>TRBJ1-1|.|TRBV2
ASRLPQGTTEAF
>TRBJ1-3|.|TRBV6-1
ASSEARGFGNTIY
>TRBJ1-1|.|TRBV14
ASTLGGMWSRGTEAF
>TRBJ2-7|.|TRBV18
ASSQDLGQFYEQY
>TRBJ2-5|.|TRBV25-1
ASSGLDRKETQY
>TRBJ2-2|.|TRBV6-6
ASSFDKNTGELF
>TRBJ1-1|TRBD1|TRBV10-3
AISSLAGGAGTEAF
>TRBJ2-3|TRBD2|TRBV30
AWSVSSGNGDTQY
>TRBJ2-5|TRBD2|TRBV7-3
ASSLGTHLAGVRETQY
>TRBJ2-2|.|TRBV2
ASKRTGNTGELF